The 12 T cell receptor beta chains given below trace back to one sample, sequenced in a study of T cell responses to AZD1222 COVID-19 vaccine. Assay used: immunoSEQ multiplex PCR; TCRdb lists only in-frame clones, some missing. The sample comprises about 92,000 clones, about nine tenths of which are singletons, and around 8% rests with the top ten. Specimen: peripheral blood, collected on day 0 of AZD1222 vaccination. These receptors were obtained from an adult in good health.

The V and J genes are TRBV5-1 and TRBJ1-2; D is undetermined. The germline gives CDR1 SGHRS, CDR2 YFSETQ. V was trimmed by 2 bases and J by 4 bases, leaving 9 bases between them. The CDR3 runs to 13 residues. The chain's CDR3 is CASSFGRTYGYTF. The CDR3, as DNA: TGCGCCAGCAGCTTTGGGAGAACCTATGGCTACACCTTC.

The chain uses TRBV28 and TRBJ1-5, with D unresolved. This CDR3 contains 15 residues. Germline V gives CDR1 MDHEN, CDR2 SYDVKM. Between the trimmed V and J ends, which lost 1 base and 2 bases, there was a span of 9 bases. CDR3 nucleotide sequence: TGTGCCAGCAGTTTATCCGGGTATGGCAATCAGCCCCAGCATTTT. This translates into CASSLSGYGNQPQHF.

The chain recombines TRBV7-9 with TRBJ1-2; D gene ambiguous. V was clipped by 5 bases and J by 4 bases, with 17 bases between them. This CDR3 comprises 15 residues. Germline V gene lookup returns CDR1 SEHNR and CDR2 FQNEAQ (reference sequence). The CDR3 is CASSRGSRASYGYTF. CDR3 sequence (DNA): TGTGCCAGCAGCCGAGGTTCCAGAGCTAGCTATGGCTACACCTTC.

J is TRBJ2-3 and V is TRBV6-6, with D possibly being TRBD2 (5 bases). Germline CDR1 and CDR2: MNHNY and SVGAGI (reference sequence). V shed 8 bases and J shed 3 bases, with 12 bases lying between them. CDR3 length: 13 residues. This CDR3 reads CASRKSGTDTQYF. The CDR3, as DNA: TGTGCCAGCCGGAAGAGCGGAACAGATACGCAGTATTTT.

The chain couples TRBV27 to TRBJ1-5; D may be TRBD1 (5 bases). The V gene lost 5 bases and the J gene lost 0 bases, with 11 bases spanning the gap. The CDR3 loop spans 15 amino acids. Looked up from germline, CDR1 is MNHEY and CDR2 is SMNVEV (reference sequence). In DNA form, the CDR3 reads TGTGCCAGCAGTAGTTCAGGGTATAGCAATCAGCCCCAGCATTTT. Encoded protein: CASSSSGYSNQPQHF.

This clone was seen just once. The V gene is TRBV3-1 (or the pseudogene TRBV3-2), the J gene TRBJ2-5, with TRBD2 matching 8 bases. Trimming cost V 0 bases and J 4 bases; bases outside gene matches: 4. Germline CDR1 reads LGHDT; CDR2 reads YNNKEL (reference sequence). This CDR3 is 15 amino acids long. CDR3: CASSQESSGGETQYF. DNA of the CDR3: TGTGCCAGCAGCCAAGAGTCAAGCGGGGGAGAGACCCAGTACTTC.

This chain uses TRBV6-1 with TRBJ2-7; 12 bases map to TRBD2. This CDR3 has 16 residues. V dropped 1 base and J dropped 2; count of bases not matched to a gene: 3. From germline, CDR1 is MNHNS and CDR2 SASEGT. The CDR3 DNA reads as TGTGCCAGCAGTGAAGGACTAGCGGGAGCTACCTACGAGCAGTACTTC. It translates to CASSEGLAGATYEQYF.

V and J are TRBV28 and TRBJ2-4; the D gene is possibly TRBD2 (6 bases). The germline V gene encodes CDR1 MDHEN and CDR2 SYDVKM. There are 16 residues in the CDR3. Trimming stripped 4 bases from V and 0 bases from J, with 13 bases between. In DNA, the CDR3 is TGTGCCAGCAGTTGGGAACCGGGACTAGCCAAAAACATTCAGTACTTC. Protein: CASSWEPGLAKNIQYF.

The CDR3 reads CASTQGQMELTYEQYF. The CDR3 nucleotides read TGTGCCAGCACCCAGGGACAGATGGAGCTCACTTACGAGCAGTACTTC. The chain employs TRBV2 and TRBJ2-7, with TRBD1 matching over 7 bases. There are 16 residues in the CDR3. The germline V gene has CDR1 SNHLY and CDR2 FYNNEI. V was pared by 7 bases and J by 4 bases, with 16 bases of the junction left unmatched.

The CDR3 region has the DNA TGCGCCAGCAGCCCGGGACTAGCGGGAGGGCTTTGGGAGACCCAGTACTTC. Its protein product is CASSPGLAGGLWETQYF. The chain links TRBV5-1 to TRBJ2-5; 16 positions agree with TRBD2. The CDR3 spans 17 residues. Germline V gene sequence: CDR1 SGHRS, CDR2 YFSETQ. Unmatched junction bases numbered 8, after V lost 4 bases and J lost 5 bases.

The rearrangement uses TRBV7-2 and TRBJ2-5; 11 positions agree with TRBD2. The V gene end was trimmed by 4 bases and the J gene end by 4 bases; junction bases not matched to a gene: 2. This CDR3 is built from 14 residues. Germline V gene data show CDR1 as SGHTA and CDR2 as FQGNSA. As DNA, the CDR3 is TGTGCCAGCAGCTCACTAGCGGGGGTAGAGACCCAGTACTTC. Its translation is CASSSLAGVETQYF.

The chain employs TRBV28 and TRBJ1-6, with unresolved D. This CDR3 region has 13 residues. Per germline, CDR1 MDHEN and CDR2 SYDVKM. The V and J ends lost 3 bases and 8 bases respectively, with 8 bases between them. The CDR3 protein is CASSLGWDSPLHF. For the CDR3, the DNA is TGTGCCAGCAGTTTGGGTTGGGATTCACCCCTCCACTTT.